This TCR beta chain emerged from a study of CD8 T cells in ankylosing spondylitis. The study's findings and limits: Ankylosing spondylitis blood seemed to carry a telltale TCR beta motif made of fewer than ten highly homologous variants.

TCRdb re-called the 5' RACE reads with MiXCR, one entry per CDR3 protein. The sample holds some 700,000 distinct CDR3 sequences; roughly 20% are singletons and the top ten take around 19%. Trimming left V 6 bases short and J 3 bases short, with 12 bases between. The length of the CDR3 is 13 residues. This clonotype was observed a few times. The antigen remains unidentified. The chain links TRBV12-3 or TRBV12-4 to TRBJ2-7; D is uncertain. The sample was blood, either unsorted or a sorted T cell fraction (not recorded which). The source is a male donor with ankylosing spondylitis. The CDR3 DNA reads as TGTGCCAGCAGACTACGCCAACACTACGAGCAGTACTTC. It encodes CASRLRQHYEQYF.